This T cell receptor beta chain comes out of a study of radiotherapy plus CTLA-4 blockade in lung cancer. Points from the study as a whole: TCR clones originating in tumors grew in number in blood after radiotherapy plus ipilimumab.

Germline V gene data show CDR1 as SGHDN and CDR2 as FVKESK. V lost 4 bases to trimming and J lost 3 bases; unmatched junction nucleotides: 3. This CDR3 spans 15 amino acids. Details on this clone: Its cognate antigen is unknown.

Only in-frame clones appear in the TCRdb table, and some are missing; sequencing was by immunoSEQ multiplex PCR. Of roughly 90,000 clones in the sample, 55% to 75% are singletons; the top ten hold roughly 13%. The source is a human donor with non-small cell lung cancer that progressed on radiotherapy plus ipilimumab. The chain couples TRBV14 to TRBJ2-1, with 10 bases identical to TRBD1. The sequences come from peripheral blood, collected from a patient treated with radiotherapy plus ipilimumab. The CDR3 is CASSPRTGGYNEQFF. CDR3 nucleotide sequence: TGTGCCAGCAGCCCTAGGACAGGGGGCTACAATGAGCAGTTCTTC.